What follows is one TCR beta chain and its context. The antigen is undetermined. The entry originates in a study of T cell repertoires in cytomegalovirus infection. Regarding the study as a whole: What dominated the ex vivo response were HLA-C-restricted CMV-specific TCR beta clonotypes.

The trim removed 5 bases at V and 4 bases at J, leaving 8 bases unmatched. The CDR3 extends over 15 amino acids. Germline loops: CDR1 LNHDA, CDR2 SQIVND (reference sequence). TCRdb analysed the reads with MiXCR anew, one entry per CDR3 protein. The sample consists of about 130,000 distinct CDR3 sequences, approximately 30% of them appearing once. This TCR came from a human donor in good health (CMV status not recorded). Some clones in this sample may be carry-over from other donors' samples. The J gene is TRBJ2-1, the V gene TRBV19; TRBD2 agrees at 7 bases. The sample was CD8+ T cells from cultured PBMCs, taken from culture after CMV antigen stimulation. CDR3 nucleotide sequence: TGTGCCAGTAGTCTCCGGGGCGGGGGATACAATGAGCAGTTCTTC. Encoded protein: CASSLRGGGYNEQFF.